The 23 T cell receptor beta chains below all came from one sample that was sequenced in a study of T-cell reconstitution after alpha-beta-depleted transplantation in children. A TCRbeta library incorporating unique molecular identifiers was prepared. TCRdb reprocessed the PCR reads with MiXCR, giving one entry per CDR3 protein. The data contain around 200,000 distinct CDR3 sequences, roughly 6.8% of them seen just once; the ten biggest clones take up roughly 3%. This sample comprised PBMCs from the stem cell graft donor, obtained from the stem cell graft. The source is a human donor who donated a stem cell graft to a child with Wiskott-Aldrich syndrome.

This clonotype was picked up many times. The chain has TRBV24-1 and TRBJ2-1; TRBD1 matches at 9 bases. V shed 2 bases, J shed 1 base, and the junction held 2 bases outside the gene matches. In germline, CDR1 is KGHDR, CDR2 SFDVKD. This CDR3 is 16 amino acids long. CDR3 nucleotides: TGTGCCACCAGTGATTCCGGGACAGGGTCCTACAATGAGCAGTTCTTC. Translation gives CATSDSGTGSYNEQFF.

This clonotype showed up many times. The chain recombines TRBV4-2 with TRBJ1-2; no definite D call. The V end lost 0 bases, the J end lost 4 bases, and 12 bases lay between the germline ends. Germline lookup yields CDR1 LGHNA and CDR2 YNFKEQ. The CDR3 is 15 amino acids. Here the CDR3 reads CASSQDRKGGYGYTF. In DNA form, the CDR3 reads TGTGCCAGCAGCCAAGATAGAAAGGGCGGCTATGGCTACACCTTC.

This clonotype was counted ten times or more. CDR3 in amino acids: CASSFGTERTTYEQYF. The CDR3 nucleotides read TGCGCCAGCAGCTTTGGGACGGAGCGGACGACCTACGAGCAGTACTTC. V gene TRBV5-1 combines with J gene TRBJ2-7, with D possibly being TRBD1 or TRBD2 (5 bases each). The V end was cut by 2 bases, the J end by 2 bases, with 17 bases between. The CDR3 length is 16 residues. Germline CDR1 and CDR2: SGHRS and YFSETQ.

This clonotype has at least ten counts. The chain is built from TRBV4-2 and TRBJ1-1; D not resolved. Germline CDR1 and CDR2: LGHNA and YNFKEQ. The CDR3 covers 14 residues. Trimming removed 1 base from V and 10 bases from J, with 16 bases in between. CDR3 nucleotides: TGTGCCAGCAGCCAAGGGTACGTGGGTGTAGGAGCTTTCTTT. It translates to CASSQGYVGVGAFF.

Many counts were recorded for this clonotype. V and J are TRBV5-1 and TRBJ1-5; no clear D. V was trimmed by 4 bases and J by 4 bases, leaving 12 bases between them. This CDR3 contains 14 residues. In germline, CDR1 is SGHRS, CDR2 YFSETQ. Written as DNA, the CDR3 is TGCGCCAGCAGCCCTGGCGAGGCTAATCAGCCCCAGCATTTT. Its protein is CASSPGEANQPQHF.

The CDR3 region is CASSIQGARMNTEAFF. CDR3 DNA: TGCGCCAGCAGCATACAGGGGGCGCGGATGAACACTGAAGCTTTCTTT. This chain links TRBV5-1 with TRBJ1-1, with 9 bases matching TRBD1. This CDR3 spans 16 amino acids. V lost 4 bases and J lost 0; bases outside the gene matches: 7. Germline CDR1 and CDR2: SGHRS and YFSETQ. Drawing the rest from reference TRBV5-1 and TRBJ1-1, the complete variable domain is KAGVTQTPRYLIKTRGQQVTLSCSPISGHRSVSWYQQTPGQGLQFLFEYFSETQRNKGNFPGRFSGRQFSNSRSEMNVSTLELGDSALYLCASSIQGARMNTEAFFGQGTRLTVV.

At least ten counts were recorded for this clonotype. J is TRBJ2-2 and V is TRBV5-1; 8 positions match TRBD1. V shed 4 bases, J shed 5 bases, and the junction held 7 bases outside the gene matches. The germline CDR1 and CDR2 sequences are SGHRS and YFSETQ. This CDR3 has 15 residues. CDR3 bases: TGCGCCAGCAGCGGCGGACAGGGCATGACCGGGGAGCTGTTTTTT. Translation: CASSGGQGMTGELFF.

The chain joins TRBV29-1 to TRBJ2-2, with D possibly being TRBD2 (7 bases). Looked up from germline, CDR1 is SQVTM and CDR2 is ANQGSEA. Trimming removed 7 bases from V and 2 bases from J, with 14 bases in between. This CDR3 has 14 residues. Here the CDR3 reads CSATGRVNTGELFF. The DNA of the CDR3 is TGCAGCGCCACAGGGAGGGTAAACACCGGGGAGCTGTTTTTT.

The sample holds a few counts of this clonotype. V and J are TRBV3-1 and TRBJ2-1, with D tentatively TRBD2 (6 bases). CDR3 size: 16 residues. The germline CDR1 and CDR2 sequences are LGHDT and YNNKEL (reference sequence). Trimming left V 4 bases short and J 8 bases short, with 21 bases between. CDR3 coding DNA: TGTGCCAGCAGCCTACCCGTGGAGGGAGTGGGCGATGAGCAGTTCTTC. Its protein is CASSLPVEGVGDEQFF.

Ten or more counts support this clonotype. This rearrangement joins TRBV10-3 to TRBJ2-7; TRBD1 matches 9 bases. The V segment lost 4 bases and the J segment 5 bases; nucleotides outside the gene matches: 9. Per the germline V gene, CDR1 is ENHRY and CDR2 is SYGVKD. This CDR3 contains 15 residues. CDR3 residues: CAISVPGQGKHEQYF. The CDR3, as DNA: TGTGCCATCAGTGTTCCGGGACAGGGTAAACACGAGCAGTACTTC.

This clonotype was counted many times. The chain uses TRBV10-3 and TRBJ2-1, with TRBD2 matching over 8 bases. Unmatched junction bases numbered 7, after V lost 10 bases and J lost 8 bases. This CDR3 has 12 amino acids. Germline assignment: CDR1 ENHRY and CDR2 SYGVKD. CDR3 DNA: TGTGCCACCCAGAGCGGGAGCGATGAGCAGTTCTTC. Encoded protein: CATQSGSDEQFF.

J is TRBJ2-1 and V is TRBV27; perhaps TRBD1 as D (6 bases). Trimming shortened V by 7 bases and J by 5 bases, and 15 bases separated the two germline ends. The CDR3 totals 14 residues. Germline V gene sequence: CDR1 MNHEY, CDR2 SMNVEV (reference sequence). This chain's CDR3 is CASKTGTIDNEQFF. In DNA, the CDR3 is TGTGCCAGCAAAACCGGGACAATCGACAATGAGCAGTTCTTC.

This clonotype was recorded many times. The chain links TRBV5-1 to TRBJ2-7, with 9 bases lining up with TRBD1. V gave up 4 bases and J gave up 2 bases; unmatched junction bases: 7. CDR1 SGHRS and CDR2 YFSETQ come from the germline V gene. The CDR3 spans 15 residues. CDR3 bases: TGCGCCAGCAGCCTCCTGACAGGGGGTACCTACGAGCAGTACTTC. Its translation is CASSLLTGGTYEQYF.

The table lists this clonotype with many counts. The V gene is TRBV2, the J gene TRBJ2-2; perhaps TRBD2 as D (5 bases). Trimming took 1 base from V and 5 from J, leaving 8 bases between them. CDR1 SNHLY and CDR2 FYNNEI come from the germline V gene. This CDR3 has 14 residues. CDR3 amino acids: CASSEGRGTGELFF. CDR3 nucleotide sequence: TGTGCCAGCAGTGAAGGGCGAGGGACCGGGGAGCTGTTTTTT.

This clonotype showed up many times. The genes are TRBV5-1 and TRBJ2-2, with D possibly being TRBD2 (6 bases). This CDR3 is built from 16 residues. V was cut by 4 bases and J by 5 bases, with 18 bases left in between. The germline V gene has CDR1 SGHRS and CDR2 YFSETQ. The CDR3 DNA reads as TGCGCCAGCAGCCGATCCGGGACTCGGGAGACCGGGGAGCTGTTTTTT. Protein sequence: CASSRSGTRETGELFF. Filled out from reference TRBV5-1 and TRBJ2-2, the complete variable domain reads KAGVTQTPRYLIKTRGQQVTLSCSPISGHRSVSWYQQTPGQGLQFLFEYFSETQRNKGNFPGRFSGRQFSNSRSEMNVSTLELGDSALYLCASSRSGTRETGELFFGEGSRLTVL.

This clonotype has a count of ten or more. The germline gene is not matched at one end of the junction; a read error may be the cause. V gene TRBV12-3 or TRBV12-4 combines with J gene TRBJ2-3; 7 nucleotides align to TRBD1. The CDR3 runs to 15 residues. The CDR3 nucleotides read TGTGCCAGCAGATTAGACAGGGCTGGCACAGATACGCAGTATTTT. Translating it yields CASRLDRAGTDTQYF.

This clonotype was seen many times. The chain is built from TRBV27 and TRBJ2-2, with 7 bases lining up with TRBD1. J gave up 7 bases and V 5 bases, and 7 bases lay outside the gene matches. CDR3 length equals 14 residues. From germline, CDR1 is MNHEY and CDR2 SMNVEV (reference sequence). The CDR3 sequence: CASSATQGSGELFF. The CDR3 DNA reads as TGTGCCAGCAGTGCCACACAGGGGAGCGGGGAGCTGTTTTTT.

This clonotype was observed many times. The rearrangement joins TRBV29-1 to TRBJ2-5; 7 bases line up with TRBD1. The germline CDR1 and CDR2 sequences are SQVTM and ANQGSEA. V shed 8 bases and J 5 bases; nucleotides not matched to a gene: 8. This CDR3 is 12 amino acids long. The CDR3: CSLRQGEETQYF. Written as DNA, the CDR3 is TGCAGCTTAAGACAGGGCGAGGAGACCCAGTACTTC.

The sample holds many counts of this clonotype. The chain couples TRBV10-1 to TRBJ2-1; 16 nucleotides agree with TRBD2. Per germline, CDR1 WNHNN and CDR2 SYGVQD (reference sequence). The V segment lost 4 bases and the J segment 4 bases; nucleotides outside the gene matches: 7. The CDR3 totals 18 residues. The CDR3 DNA reads as TGCGCCAGCAGTGCACCAGGGACTAGCGGGAGGGTTTACAATGAGCAGTTCTTC. It yields the protein CASSAPGTSGRVYNEQFF.

This clonotype was seen ten or more times. This chain uses TRBV20-1 with TRBJ2-3; 12 bases match TRBD1. Germline V gives CDR1 DFQATT, CDR2 SNEGSKA (reference sequence). With 6 bases clipped from V and 4 bases from J, the junction kept 5 bases outside the gene matches. The CDR3 length is 14 residues. The CDR3 nucleotides read TGCAGTGCCCCGGGACAGGGGGCCTCAGATACGCAGTATTTT. Its protein is CSAPGQGASDTQYF.

This clonotype was found many times. J is TRBJ1-1 and V is TRBV7-9, with D tentatively TRBD1 (5 bases). Germline V gene lookup returns CDR1 SEHNR and CDR2 FQNEAQ (reference sequence). V was shortened by 5 bases and J by 3 bases, with 10 bases between the two germline ends. This CDR3 contains 13 residues. CDR3 DNA sequence: TGTGCCAGCAGCCTATTGGGGGACACTGAAGCTTTCTTT. This codes for CASSLLGDTEAFF.

As DNA, the CDR3 is TGTGCCAGCAGCCGAGGGTCACCATTTTTAGGGGAGCTGTTTTTT. Amino acid sequence: CASSRGSPFLGELFF. This sequence joins TRBV7-2 and TRBJ2-2, with D maybe TRBD2 (5 bases). The germline CDR1 and CDR2 sequences are SGHTA and FQGNSA. The CDR3 sequence is 15 residues long. Trimming stripped 5 bases from V and 8 bases from J, with 18 bases between.

This clonotype showed up many times. V usage is TRBV12-3 or TRBV12-4 and J usage is TRBJ1-6; D is possibly TRBD1 (5 bases). V shed 4 bases and J shed 10 bases, with 17 bases lying between them. This CDR3 comprises 15 residues. CDR3 protein: CASSSHEGLRSPLHF. In nucleotides, the CDR3 is TGTGCCAGCAGTTCACACGAGGGACTTCGGTCACCCCTCCACTTT.